This TCR beta chain was retrieved from a study of cytomegalovirus exposure and HLA in healthy donors (dated by TCRdb to 2017 to 2019). Concerning the study at large: According to an earlier analysis of several hundred of the donors, 150 million to 200 million T cells yielded 95 million to 140 million unique TCR beta sequences and approximately 280 Gb of sequence data. The study combined high-throughput TCR immunosequencing, statistical association of individual TCRs with disease status, and machine learning to predict cytomegalovirus infection status. An earlier analysis of some 500 of the donors used high-throughput TCR beta sequencing to judge whether each TCR beta V gene segment behaved as functional or pseudogenic. Several DR-DQ haplotypes were handled as single units for association and clustering because linkage in the cohort was strong. On average, 235,054 unique TCR beta nucleotide sequences were sequenced per donor among some 420 genotyped donors of the cohort, with roughly 18% of those sequences being non-productive. HLA typing covered class I and class II loci at four-digit resolution. The aim of the study was to test whether cataloging public T cell receptors could identify signatures of past pathogen exposure. A later genetic analysis took genome-wide SNP genotypes for about 55% of the 666 donors and used that subset as a discovery cohort. In a later analysis, previously published TCR beta repertoires from several hundred donors were re-analyzed and high-resolution HLA genotyping was added so that TCR occurrence patterns could be studied. Typing coverage varied by locus: roughly 629-640 donors for A, B, C, DRB1 and DQB1; approximately 500 for DQA1; over 600 for DPA1; more than 450 for DPB1. Among the approximately 400 genotyped donors, approximately 76% belonged to the genetic ancestry cluster associated with self-reported Caucasian donors. An early release covering about 600 HLA-typed donors comprised about 320 gigabases of sequencing data and tens of millions of unique TCR sequences. All discovery cohort repertoires had been generated on a single sequencing platform. Along with the approximately 650-subject first cohort, a separate validation cohort of over a hundred different subjects was used. Rather than using new phenotypic data, the later analysis identified candidate immune exposures from TCR beta sequences and from how often those sequences occurred across donors. The study profiled the T cell repertoires of 500 to 800 subjects by immunosequencing and related them to cytomegalovirus serostatus. Alongside the repertoire data, information on donor age, sex, ethnicity and CMV serostatus was compiled. The research as a whole found: Presence/absence analyses assumed roughly uniform sequencing depth across donors, an assumption that may not hold. In vitro tests confirmed that three of the cytomegalovirus-associated TCR beta chains recognize cytomegalovirus antigens. A further reported finding was that TCR beta sequences accurately predicted the HLA-A and HLA-B alleles for most subjects in the first cohort. Because counts were too low, roughly 16 rarely observed V segments, including chromosome 9 orphons, were left out of the earlier analysis of several hundred of the donors. Most CMV-associated TCR beta chains appeared to be HLA-restricted in a later analysis, and the HLA associations seemed to be driven largely by CMV exposure. Linkage disequilibrium might explain the correlated functional status among segregating V segments, but an unknown experimental factor could not be ruled out. Several of the top co-occurrence clusters appeared to be linked to parvovirus B19, influenza, CMV and Epstein-Barr virus, according to a later analysis. This cohort had only TCR beta chains sequenced, and the lack of alpha or paired-chain data limited which features could be detected. The sequencing pipeline was judged likely to have produced a cluster of highly shared sequence variants as a technical artifact. The study gave a list of 150 to 200 TCR beta chains associated with cytomegalovirus. At a false discovery rate of 0.05, a later analysis linked fewer than 20,000 TCR beta sequences to specific HLA alleles. A later analysis found that TCR association rates varied across HLA loci, with DRB1 alleles showing the most associated TCRs and HLA-C alleles the fewest. For the cohort, immune exposure information was limited to CMV serostatus. Some IMGT-functional V segments, including TRBV6-2 and TRBV6-3, could not be told apart with the 87-base-pair reads, so those segments were excluded. Across donors, most TCR sequences were observed very rarely, whereas some public TCRs were present in many individuals. Because HLA typing was unavailable for some donors at each locus, only the typed subset was used in association tests. According to the authors, the approach could potentially be generalized to other disease states and immunological phenotypes. Broadly in line with IMGT annotations, most TCR beta V segments showed up in productive rearrangements about 90% or about 30% of the time in an earlier analysis of several hundred of the donors. When HLA alleles, especially DR and DQ, strongly co-occurred, attributing TCR associations to individual alleles was difficult. The classifier was reported to diagnose cytomegalovirus status with high specificity and sensitivity in both the original cohort and the validation cohort. V-gene and J-gene trimming of TCR beta chains was associated with a missense DCLRE1C variant in a later genetic analysis, and the association was replicated in an independent cohort. According to a later genetic analysis, donors in an Asian-associated ancestry cluster had fewer N-insertions in productive TCRs than the approximately 690-donor mean. In a later analysis, HLA-associated TCR beta chains showed more clonal expansion and lower generation probabilities than non-associated chains that were equally common.

The cohort was made up of 666 healthy bone marrow donors. At the time of sampling, all cohort members were nominally healthy, though unrecorded immune exposures were likely present. The donor was CMV seropositive and was included in the group of almost 300 seropositive cohort members. Every donor gave a peripheral blood sample, and the peripheral blood mononuclear cells from that sample were used for TCR beta sequencing. The Qiagen DNeasy Blood Extraction Kit was used to extract genomic DNA from the blood cell samples. The protocol used for the library was the immunoSEQ multiplex PCR assay. For the multiplex PCR, a mixture combining 60 forward primers for TCR Vbeta segments and 13 reverse primers for TCR Jbeta segments was used. Amplification of the CDR3 region of rearranged TCR beta genes was performed with a multiplex PCR assay on genomic DNA. On the Illumina HiSeq System, the amplified TCR beta libraries were sequenced as 87-base-pair reads. The source study handled its data this way. Across the 600 to 700 repertoires, a later analysis counted 75 million to 90 million unique TCR beta chains, some 11 million of which were shared by at least two donors. Raw reads were error-corrected and collapsed into unique sequences by a nearest-neighbor algorithm in which closely related sequences were merged to remove PCR and sequencing errors. Alignment of CDR3 sequences to IMGT reference sequences was used to assign V, D and J gene segments. Each retained sequence needed at least a six-nucleotide match to both a V gene segment and a J gene segment. Rearrangements were classified as productive when the CDR3 lacked stop codons and remained in frame with V and J, and all other rearrangements were classified as non-productive. Following IMGT convention, CDR3 was defined as the stretch from the second conserved V-encoded cysteine to the conserved J-encoded phenylalanine. Sequences without an unambiguous match to a single V gene segment were excluded from the earlier analysis of almost 600 of the donors. An earlier analysis of 587 of the donors called V segments functional above 56.7% productive rearrangements and segregating when the between-donor standard deviation exceeded 5%. A statistical classification framework was built for diagnosing cytomegalovirus status from the catalog of TCR beta chain sequences. In a later analysis, TCR nucleotide sequences were compared against IMGT/GENE-DB human TR gene sequences so that V and J genes could be assigned. The TCRdist pipeline was used in a later analysis to assign CDR3 sequences and most-parsimonious VDJ recombination scenarios. A later analysis defined each TCR beta chain by its CDR3 amino acid sequence plus V-gene family, and excluded reads lacking a unique V-gene family. In a later analysis, around 600 highly shared, low-generation-probability nucleotide sequences were removed to address suspected cross-contamination and a sequencing artifact. For each public chain, a later analysis derived a clonal expansion index from normalized ranks of inferred template counts within each repertoire. In a later analysis, generation probabilities were computed using a VDJ recombination model fitted to out-of-frame rearrangements, and the results were checked against IGoR. In a later analysis, TCR-TCR, TCR-HLA and TCR-CMV co-occurrence was scored with hypergeometric tests, and a repertoire-size bias correction was applied to TCR pairs. To estimate false discovery rates, a later analysis permuted the HLA or CMV assignments 20 times. In a later analysis, co-occurring TCRs were grouped with DBSCAN, and TCRdist sequence similarity was added when clustering was performed within HLA-allele-positive subsets. For co-occurrence clustering, repertoires with fewer than 30,000 or more than 120,000 public chains were excluded, along with four or five repertoires with anomalous nucleotide sharing. Sourced from immuneACCESS, this table was stored by TCRdb with only in-frame sequences that have V and J called. A share of the clones is absent; for the studies checked, an unresolved V gene accounts for under half, and the remainder has no known explanation. V, J and clone size are taken as reported in that table, and D and trimming were inferred from the DNA itself. For this sample there are about 180,000 clones; 65% to 90% appear just once. In total, the top ten clones hold approximately 1.2% of the sample.

Between the V and J ends, shortened by 1 base and 3 bases respectively, the junction contains 7 bases. CDR1 and CDR2 are drawn from the germline V gene (reference sequence): GTSNPN, SVGIG. Including cysteine and phenylalanine, the CDR3 has 13 amino acids. The entry retains the CDR3 DNA only, 39 bases that are in frame from base 1. This clone appeared a single time. Its antigen is not yet known. Within one base of it there is no much larger clone, and no base qualities were kept. Here the chain combines TRBV30 and TRBJ1-5, with an unclear D gene assignment. Sequenced input: PBMCs. This receptor was taken from a girl aged 2 to 9 in good health and CMV-seropositive. The sequenced DNA is TGTGCCTGGAGTGCTGGAGCCAATCAGCCCCAGCATTTT. Translated, it gives CAWSAGANQPQHF.